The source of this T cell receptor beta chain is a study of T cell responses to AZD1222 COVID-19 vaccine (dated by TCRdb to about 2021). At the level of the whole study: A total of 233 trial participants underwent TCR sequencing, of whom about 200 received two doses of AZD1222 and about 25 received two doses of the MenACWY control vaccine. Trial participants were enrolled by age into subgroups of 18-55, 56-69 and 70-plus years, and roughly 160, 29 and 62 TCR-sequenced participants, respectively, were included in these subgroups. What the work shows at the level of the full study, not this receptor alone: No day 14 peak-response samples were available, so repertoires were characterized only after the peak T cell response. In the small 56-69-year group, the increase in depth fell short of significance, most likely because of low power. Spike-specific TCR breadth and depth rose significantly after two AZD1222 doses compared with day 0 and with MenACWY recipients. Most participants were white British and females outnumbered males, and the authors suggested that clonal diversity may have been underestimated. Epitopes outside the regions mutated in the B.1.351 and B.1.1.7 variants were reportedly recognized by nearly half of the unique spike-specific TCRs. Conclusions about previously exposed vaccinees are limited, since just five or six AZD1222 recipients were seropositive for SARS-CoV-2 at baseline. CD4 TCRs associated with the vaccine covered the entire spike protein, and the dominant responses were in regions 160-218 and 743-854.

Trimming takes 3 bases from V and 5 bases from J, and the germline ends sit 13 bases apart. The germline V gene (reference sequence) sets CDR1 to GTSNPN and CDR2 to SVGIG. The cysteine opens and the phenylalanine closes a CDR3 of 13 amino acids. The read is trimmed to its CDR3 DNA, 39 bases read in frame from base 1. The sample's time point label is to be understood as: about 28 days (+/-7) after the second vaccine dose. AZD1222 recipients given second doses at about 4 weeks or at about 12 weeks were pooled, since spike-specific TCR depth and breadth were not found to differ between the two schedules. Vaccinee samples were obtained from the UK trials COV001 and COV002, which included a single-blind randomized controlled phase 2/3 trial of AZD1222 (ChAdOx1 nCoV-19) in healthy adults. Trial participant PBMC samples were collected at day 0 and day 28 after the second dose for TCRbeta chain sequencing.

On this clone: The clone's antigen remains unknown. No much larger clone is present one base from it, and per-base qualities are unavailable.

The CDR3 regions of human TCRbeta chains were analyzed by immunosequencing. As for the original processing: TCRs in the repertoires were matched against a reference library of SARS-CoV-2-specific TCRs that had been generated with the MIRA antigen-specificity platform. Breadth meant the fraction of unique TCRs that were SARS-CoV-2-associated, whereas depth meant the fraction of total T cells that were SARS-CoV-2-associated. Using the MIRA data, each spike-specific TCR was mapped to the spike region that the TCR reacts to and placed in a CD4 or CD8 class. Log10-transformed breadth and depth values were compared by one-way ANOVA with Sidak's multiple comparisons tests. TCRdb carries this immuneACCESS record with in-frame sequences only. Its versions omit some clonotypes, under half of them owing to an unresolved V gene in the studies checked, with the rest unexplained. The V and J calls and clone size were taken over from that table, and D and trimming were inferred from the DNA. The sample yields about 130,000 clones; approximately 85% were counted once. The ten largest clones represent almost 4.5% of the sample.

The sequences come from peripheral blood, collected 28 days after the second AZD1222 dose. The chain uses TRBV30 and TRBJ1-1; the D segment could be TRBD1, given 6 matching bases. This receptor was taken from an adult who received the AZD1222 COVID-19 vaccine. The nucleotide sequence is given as TGTGCCTGGAGCAACAGGGTGGGAACTGAAGCTTTCTTT. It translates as CAWSNRVGTEAFF. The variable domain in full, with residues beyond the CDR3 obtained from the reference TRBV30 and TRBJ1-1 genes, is SQTIHQWPATLVQPVGSPLSLECTVEGTSNPNLYWYRQAAGRGLQLLFYSVGIGQISSEVPQNLSASRPQDRQFILSSKKLLLSDSGFYLCAWSNRVGTEAFFGQGTRLTVV.